The clone carrying this T cell receptor (beta chain) showed up many times. Germline V CDR1 and CDR2: ENHRY, SYGVKD. V lost 2 bases and J 1 base, leaving 8 bases between the germline ends. The CDR3 contains 14 residues. This specimen comes from a study of cytomegalovirus exposure and HLA in healthy donors. Whole-study context: Researchers found that roughly 80% of just under 400 genotyped donors fell within the Caucasian-associated ancestry cluster.

It was with 60 Vbeta and 13 Jbeta primers that the PCR ran. The protocol was immunoSEQ multiplex PCR, while the TCRdb copy is restricted to in-frame clones and leaves out a portion. Among 100,000 or so clones listed, 75% were seen once. J is TRBJ1-1 and V is TRBV10-3, with D possibly matching TRBD1 (5 bases). This receptor was obtained from a man aged 50 or older in good health and CMV-seronegative. Sample: PBMCs. For the CDR3, the DNA is TGTGCCATCAGTGAGCTTACAGGGAACACTGAAGCTTTCTTT. It is translated as CAISELTGNTEAFF.